The present T cell receptor beta chain was sequenced within a study of radiation and T cells in renal cell carcinoma. General study findings and limits: From baseline, blood top tumor clonotypes peaked at 2 weeks post-radiation. No pretreatment tumor biopsies were available for baseline clonotypes.

Trimming pared 0 bases from V and 5 bases from J, leaving 11 bases between. The germline V gene has CDR1 SGDLS and CDR2 YYNGEE. The CDR3 extends over 14 amino acids. Turning to this clone: What it recognizes is unknown.

Noted time point: blood 2 weeks post-SBRT. Noted treatment: 15 Gy SBRT to primary tumor, nephrectomy 4 weeks later. Radiation-treated patients gave blood at baseline, week 2 and week 4. This renal cell carcinoma was of the clear cell type. This table comes from immunoSEQ multiplex PCR, and its TCRdb copy is limited to in-frame clones, with some not included. The sample yields some 120,000 clones, around four fifths seen once. The starting material was blood, obtained from a patient whose treatment included radiotherapy and nephrectomy. This chain connects TRBV9 to TRBJ2-5; weak D call: TRBD1 (6 bases). This receptor was taken from a woman aged 60-70 years with renal cell carcinoma. This CDR3 is CASSVDQGRETQYF. For the CDR3, the DNA is TGTGCCAGCAGCGTAGATCAGGGGCGGGAGACCCAGTACTTC.